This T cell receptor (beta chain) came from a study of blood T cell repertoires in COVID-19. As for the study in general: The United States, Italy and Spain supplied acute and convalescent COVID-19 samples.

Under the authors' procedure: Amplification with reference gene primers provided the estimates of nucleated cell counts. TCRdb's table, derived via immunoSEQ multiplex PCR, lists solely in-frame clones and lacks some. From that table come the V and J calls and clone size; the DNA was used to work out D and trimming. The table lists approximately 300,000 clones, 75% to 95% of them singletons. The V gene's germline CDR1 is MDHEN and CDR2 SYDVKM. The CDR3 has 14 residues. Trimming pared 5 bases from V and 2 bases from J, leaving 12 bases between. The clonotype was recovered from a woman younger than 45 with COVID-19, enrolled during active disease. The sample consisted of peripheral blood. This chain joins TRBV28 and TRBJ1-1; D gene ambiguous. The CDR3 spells CASSITVSNTEAFF. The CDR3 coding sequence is TGTGCCAGCAGTATTACAGTAAGCAACACTGAAGCTTTCTTT.